Below, 11 T cell receptor beta chains from the same sample are listed, as sequenced in a study of T cell responses to AZD1222 COVID-19 vaccine. Generated by immunoSEQ multiplex PCR, the TCRdb table keeps only in-frame clones and is missing some. Of about 100,000 clones in the sample, more than 75% were seen once. Specimen: peripheral blood, collected on day 0 of AZD1222 vaccination. The receptors here all came from an adult in good health.

CDR3 DNA sequence: TGCGCCAGCAGCCAAACTAGCGGGACTTTACGCTCCTACAATGAGCAGTTCTTC. This translates into CASSQTSGTLRSYNEQFF. V and J are TRBV5-1 and TRBJ2-1; TRBD2 agrees at 10 bases. This CDR3 is 18 amino acids long. Germline CDR1 and CDR2: SGHRS and YFSETQ. With 4 bases clipped from V and 0 bases from J, the junction kept 10 bases outside the gene matches. The full variable domain, with the rest looked up from reference TRBV5-1 and TRBJ2-1, is KAGVTQTPRYLIKTRGQQVTLSCSPISGHRSVSWYQQTPGQGLQFLFEYFSETQRNKGNFPGRFSGRQFSNSRSEMNVSTLELGDSALYLCASSQTSGTLRSYNEQFFGPGTRLTVL.

The rearrangement links TRBV11-1 to TRBJ1-1, with D maybe TRBD1 (6 bases). The CDR3 is 14 amino acids. V was shortened by 1 base and J by 5 bases, with 11 bases between the two germline ends. Looked up from germline, CDR1 is SGHAT and CDR2 is FQDESV (reference sequence). This CDR3 is CASSLEERGTEAFF. The CDR3 DNA is TGTGCCAGCAGCTTAGAGGAAAGGGGGACTGAAGCTTTCTTT. The whole variable domain, filled in from reference TRBV11-1 and TRBJ1-1, reads EAEVAQSPRYKITEKSQAVAFWCDPISGHATLYWYRQILGQGPELLVQFQDESVVDDSQLPKDRFSAERLKGVDSTLKIQPAELGDSAMYLCASSLEERGTEAFFGQGTRLTVV.

This chain links TRBV6-5 with TRBJ2-1, with TRBD1 matching over 8 bases. This CDR3 has 14 amino acids. CDR1 and CDR2 (germline): MNHEY, SVGAGI. V lost 9 bases, J lost 6 bases, and 10 bases stayed unmatched. CDR3 in DNA: TGTGCCAGTCAGTTGGACAGGGTGGGCAATGAGCAGTTCTTC. Translation: CASQLDRVGNEQFF.

CDR3 bases: TGCAGCGTGGGGATGACAGGATTCGGGGGCTACACCTTC. Translating gives CSVGMTGFGGYTF. The chain employs TRBV29-1 and TRBJ1-2; D is perhaps TRBD1 (6 bases). CDR3 length: 13 amino acids. The germline CDR1 and CDR2 sequences are SQVTM and ANQGSEA. The V gene lost 6 bases and the J gene lost 8 bases, with 19 bases spanning the gap.

This rearrangement joins TRBV24-1 to TRBJ2-1; TRBD2 agrees at 11 bases. This CDR3 is built from 15 residues. V was clipped by 3 bases and J by 8 bases; unmatched bases: 5. The V gene's germline CDR1 is KGHDR and CDR2 SFDVKD. CDR3 sequence reads: CATSDPRTSGYEQFF. The CDR3 DNA reads TGTGCCACCAGTGATCCTAGGACTAGCGGGTATGAGCAGTTCTTC.

The rearrangement uses TRBV4-1 and TRBJ2-4; 13 nucleotides align to TRBD2. This CDR3 contains 18 residues. The germline V gene has CDR1 MGHRA and CDR2 YSYEKL. V was pared by 3 bases and J by 0 bases, with 5 bases of the junction left unmatched. The CDR3 DNA follows: TGCGCCAGCAGCCAGACTAGCGGGAGGTCGCTAGCCAAAAACATTCAGTACTTC. It translates to CASSQTSGRSLAKNIQYF.

The chain combines TRBV6-2 or TRBV6-3 with TRBJ2-5; D may correspond to TRBD1 or TRBD2 (6 bases each). Germline CDR1 reads MNHEY; CDR2 reads SVGEGT. The CDR3 is 17 amino acids. Trimming removed 0 bases from V and 5 bases from J, with 19 bases in between. The DNA for the CDR3 is TGTGCCAGCAGTTACTCGAGTGGGGGGACACCTCAGGAGACCCAGTACTTC. Translation: CASSYSSGGTPQETQYF.

The V and J genes are TRBV10-3 and TRBJ2-7; 9 nucleotides agree with TRBD1. Germline values: CDR1 ENHRY, CDR2 SYGVKD. With V trimmed by 8 bases and J by 2 bases, 10 bases remained unmatched. This CDR3 has 15 amino acids. CDR3 DNA sequence: TGTGCCATCCGCCCCGGGACAGGGATTACCTACGAGCAGTACTTC. It is translated as CAIRPGTGITYEQYF.

J is TRBJ2-2 and V is TRBV7-2; 8 bases agree with TRBD1. J gave up 6 bases and V 6 bases, and 9 bases lay outside the gene matches. Looked up from germline, CDR1 is SGHTA and CDR2 is FQGNSA. This CDR3 has 15 amino acids. This chain's CDR3 is CASRLTAGGAGELFF. As DNA, the CDR3 is TGTGCCAGCAGATTAACAGCAGGGGGCGCCGGGGAGCTGTTTTTT.

This chain connects TRBV21-1 to TRBJ1-3; the table's D call, TRBD1, was not checked against the DNA. TRBV21-1 is a documented pseudogene. The CDR3 spans 17 residues. The CDR3 loop is CASRPSEGGCSGNTIYF. For the CDR3, the DNA is TGTGCCAGCAGGCCTAGCGAAGGGGGCTGCTCTGGAAACACCATATATTTT.

This rearrangement joins TRBV6-5 to TRBJ1-6; D not resolved. V was clipped by 5 bases and J by 4 bases, with 9 bases between them. CDR1 is MNHEY, CDR2 SVGAGI, per germline. This CDR3 is built from 14 residues. CDR3 residues: CASSQEVYNSPLHF. The CDR3, as DNA: TGTGCCAGCAGTCAGGAGGTGTATAATTCACCCCTCCACTTT.